The 14 T cell receptor beta chains below all came from one sample that was sequenced in a study of cytomegalovirus exposure and HLA in healthy donors (TCRdb year 2017). Library construction relied on the immunoSEQ multiplex PCR assay. A mixture of 60 forward primers for TCR Vbeta segments and 13 reverse primers for TCR Jbeta segments was used in the multiplex PCR. TCRdb retrieved this table from immuneACCESS and kept in-frame rearrangements only. Not all clones are present; in checked studies, unresolved V genes account for under half, and no reason is known for the remainder. The sample contains under 150,000 clones, about 84% of them found a single time. The ten biggest clones cover about 6.8% of the sample. The sample taken for sequencing was PBMCs. These receptor sequences come from a woman aged 40 to 55 in good health and CMV-seropositive.

Turning to this clone: At one boundary the junction diverges from the germline segment, which might be a read error. The chain joins TRBV7-9 to TRBJ2-7; D may be TRBD1 (6 bases). The V gene's germline CDR1 is SEHNR and CDR2 FQNEAQ (reference sequence). This CDR3 contains 17 residues. The CDR3 is CSSSSTSRGIRTYEQYF. CDR3 DNA: TGTTCCAGCAGCTCCACCAGTAGGGGGATCCGGACCTACGAGCAGTACTTC.

The gene calls are TRBV28 and TRBJ2-1; 7 bases are a match to TRBD1. Germline loops: CDR1 MDHEN, CDR2 SYDVKM. V was pared by 4 bases and J by 5 bases, with 11 bases of the junction left unmatched. There are 16 residues in the CDR3. The CDR3 loop is CASSSHRGQIDNEQFF. The CDR3 DNA reads TGTGCCAGCAGTTCCCACAGGGGTCAGATTGACAATGAGCAGTTCTTC.

V is TRBV9 and J is TRBJ2-4, with 8 bases fitting TRBD2. Trimming cost V 3 bases and J 0 bases; bases outside gene matches: 8. The germline V gene encodes CDR1 SGDLS and CDR2 YYNGEE. This CDR3 contains 17 residues. DNA for the CDR3: TGTGCCAGCAGCGGCCCCCCGCTAGCGGGAGCCAAAAACATTCAGTACTTC. This gives the protein CASSGPPLAGAKNIQYF. Combining the CDR3 with reference TRBV9 and TRBJ2-4 gives the whole variable domain DSGVTQTPKHLITATGQRVTLRCSPRSGDLSVYWYQQSLDQGLQFLIQYYNGEERAKGNILERFSAQQFPDLHSELNLSSLELGDSALYFCASSGPPLAGAKNIQYFGAGTRLSVL.

This CDR3 is CASSLVGDRGWTEAFF. The DNA for the CDR3 is TGTGCCAGCAGCTTAGTTGGGGACAGGGGGTGGACTGAAGCTTTCTTT. The chain combines TRBV11-2 with TRBJ1-1, with TRBD1 matching over 11 bases. The CDR3 contains 16 residues. The J segment lost 5 bases and the V segment lost 1 base, leaving 6 bases of the junction unmatched. The germline V gene encodes CDR1 SGHAT and CDR2 FQNNGV.

This chain uses TRBV5-1 with TRBJ2-1; D unclear. Germline V gene data show CDR1 as SGHRS and CDR2 as YFSETQ. The V and J ends lost 6 bases and 12 bases respectively, with 22 bases between them. The CDR3 totals 14 residues. This chain's CDR3 is CASKESPQLEPQFF. CDR3 nucleotide sequence: TGCGCCAGCAAAGAATCCCCGCAGTTGGAGCCGCAGTTCTTC. Supplemented by reference TRBV5-1 and TRBJ2-1, the full variable domain reads KAGVTQTPRYLIKTRGQQVTLSCSPISGHRSVSWYQQTPGQGLQFLFEYFSETQRNKGNFPGRFSGRQFSNSRSEMNVSTLELGDSALYLCASKESPQLEPQFFGPGTRLTVL.

A few counts support this clone. The chain combines TRBV5-1 with TRBJ2-7; the D gene is possibly TRBD1 (5 bases). V was pared by 3 bases and J by 2 bases, with 12 bases between. CDR1 and CDR2 from the germline V gene are SGHRS and YFSETQ. CDR3 length: 14 amino acids. CDR3 sequence reads: CASSSTLDTYEQYF. CDR3 nucleotide sequence: TGCGCCAGCAGCTCCACCCTGGACACCTACGAGCAGTACTTC. Filled out from reference TRBV5-1 and TRBJ2-7, the complete variable domain reads KAGVTQTPRYLIKTRGQQVTLSCSPISGHRSVSWYQQTPGQGLQFLFEYFSETQRNKGNFPGRFSGRQFSNSRSEMNVSTLELGDSALYLCASSSTLDTYEQYFGPGTRLTVT.

Comments on this clone: The junction and the germline gene differ at one end; a read error may be behind it. This chain joins TRBV7-7 and TRBJ2-7; tentative D call: TRBD2 (5 bases). The CDR3 has 15 residues. Looked up from germline, CDR1 is SSHAT and CDR2 is FNYEAQ (reference sequence). CDR3: CASSRGPAGTYEQYF. In nucleotides, the CDR3 is TGTGCTAGCAGCCGTGGCCCGGCGGGTACCTACGAGCAGTACTTC.

The V and J genes are TRBV10-1 and TRBJ2-7, with a weak D call TRBD2 (6 bases). The CDR3 runs 16 residues. Trimming pared 2 bases from V and 2 bases from J, leaving 16 bases between. Germline V gene data show CDR1 as WNHNN and CDR2 as SYGVQD (reference sequence). CDR3 sequence reads: CASSEKVRDLPYEQYF. Here the CDR3 DNA reads TGCGCCAGCAGTGAGAAGGTCCGGGACTTACCCTACGAGCAGTACTTC.

This chain links TRBV14 with TRBJ1-2; no clear D. V was cut by 0 bases and J by 8 bases, with 7 bases left in between. The length of the CDR3 is 12 residues. CDR1 and CDR2 from the germline V gene are SGHDN and FVKESK. The CDR3 bases are TGTGCCAGCAGCCAAGACTCCCGGGGCTACACCTTC. Amino acids: CASSQDSRGYTF.

With regard to this clone: The junction does not match germline at one end; this may be a read error. The gene calls are TRBV6-1 and TRBJ1-3; D may be TRBD1 (6 bases). CDR1 MNHNS and CDR2 SASEGT come from the germline V gene. This CDR3 has 14 amino acids. CDR3 sequence: CASSGGPAGDTIYF. The CDR3 DNA reads as TGTGCCAGCAGTGGGGGGCCGGCTGGAGACACCATATATTTT.

The chain carries TRBV28 and TRBJ2-3; possibly TRBD1 for D (6 bases). Germline-derived CDR1 and CDR2 are MDHEN and SYDVKM. Trimming removed 10 bases from V and 2 bases from J, with 13 bases in between. This CDR3 comprises 13 residues. CDR3 amino acids: CATLTGFTDTQYF. The CDR3 region has the DNA TGTGCCACCCTGACAGGCTTCACAGATACGCAGTATTTT.

There are a few counts of this clone. V gene TRBV5-1 combines with J gene TRBJ2-5; 14 bases line up with TRBD2. Germline V CDR1 and CDR2: SGHRS, YFSETQ. The CDR3 covers 18 residues. V lost 4 bases to trimming and J lost 0 bases; unmatched junction nucleotides: 8. CDR3 amino acids: CASSPGTSGRADQETQYF. The CDR3 bases are TGCGCCAGCAGCCCAGGGACTAGCGGGAGAGCCGACCAAGAGACCCAGTACTTC.

This chain joins TRBV4-2 and TRBJ2-3, with 8 bases identical to TRBD2. CDR3 length: 14 amino acids. The junction had 2 bases not matched to a gene; V was cut back by 3 bases and J by 3 bases. Germline V gene lookup returns CDR1 LGHNA and CDR2 YNFKEQ. The CDR3 is CASSQSGSTDTQYF. In nucleotides, the CDR3 is TGTGCCAGCAGCCAGAGCGGGAGTACAGATACGCAGTATTTT.

The table lists this clone with a few counts. The chain has TRBV10-3 and TRBJ2-7, with D maybe TRBD2 (5 bases). Trimming shortened V by 0 bases and J by 0 bases, and 9 bases separated the two germline ends. Germline V lookup: CDR1 ENHRY, CDR2 SYGVKD. The CDR3 length is 15 residues. The CDR3 region is CAISESQRNSYEQYF. The CDR3 nucleotides read TGTGCCATCAGTGAGTCTCAGCGGAACTCCTACGAGCAGTACTTC.